The 8 T cell receptor beta chains below were found in one sample sequenced in a study of OX40 agonist ivuxolimab in advanced cancers. The assay was immunoSEQ multiplex PCR, and TCRdb's table has in-frame clones only and misses some. The profile shows around 58,000 clones, around 86% of them singletons. The sample in question was CD4+ or CD8+ T cells sorted from blood, obtained in a trial of the OX40 agonist ivuxolimab. The receptor source for this set is an adult with an advanced solid tumor such as melanoma, head and neck, liver or kidney cancer.

The chain carries TRBV13 and TRBJ2-6; D is undetermined. V was clipped by 6 bases and J by 1 base, with 10 bases between them. The germline CDR1 and CDR2 sequences are PRHDT and FYEKMQ (reference sequence). This CDR3 has 15 residues. Here the CDR3 reads CASSSRASGANVLTF. The CDR3 DNA is TGTGCCAGCAGTTCCCGGGCTTCTGGGGCCAACGTCCTGACTTTC.

This clone was seen only once. The genes are TRBV7-9 and TRBJ1-1; D is perhaps TRBD1 (5 bases). The CDR3 is 13 amino acids. Trimming stripped 5 bases from V and 10 bases from J, with 17 bases between. The germline gives CDR1 SEHNR, CDR2 FQNEAQ (reference sequence). The CDR3 DNA reads TGTGCCAGCAGCGAGCTAGAGGCGGGACGAGCTTTCTTT. As protein: CASSELEAGRAFF.

This clone is a singleton in its sample. In DNA form, the CDR3 reads TGTGCCAGCAGCCTACTGGAGACCCAGTACTTC. As protein: CASSLLETQYF. This chain connects TRBV11-2 to TRBJ2-5; D is unresolved. The CDR3 covers 11 residues. Trimming took 5 bases from V and 5 from J, leaving 6 bases between them. Germline assignment: CDR1 SGHAT and CDR2 FQNNGV.

This chain uses TRBV18 with TRBJ1-3, with 8 bases matching TRBD1. Germline-derived CDR1 and CDR2 are KGHSH and LQKENI. The CDR3 length is 16 residues. The V segment lost 4 bases and the J segment 3 bases; nucleotides outside the gene matches: 8. The CDR3 sequence is CASSQADRVIGNTIYF. The CDR3 DNA is TGTGCCAGCTCACAAGCGGACAGGGTCATTGGAAACACCATATATTTT.

The chain employs TRBV4-1 and TRBJ1-2; D call uncertain. From germline, CDR1 is MGHRA and CDR2 YSYEKL. Trimming cost V 0 bases and J 4 bases, with 6 bases left between them. The CDR3 loop spans 13 amino acids. The CDR3 coding sequence is TGCGCCAGCAGCCAAGATCTCCCCTATGGCTACACCTTC. It specifies CASSQDLPYGYTF.

This sequence joins TRBV9 and TRBJ2-1, with 9 bases matching TRBD2. The CDR3 has 16 amino acids. Germline V gene data show CDR1 as SGDLS and CDR2 as YYNGEE. The V segment lost 4 bases and the J segment 4 bases; nucleotides outside the gene matches: 9. This CDR3 is CASSLGGGAVYNEQFF. The CDR3 DNA follows: TGTGCCAGCAGCCTCGGCGGGGGGGCAGTATACAATGAGCAGTTCTTC. The entire variable domain, with the rest obtained from reference TRBV9 and TRBJ2-1, is as follows: DSGVTQTPKHLITATGQRVTLRCSPRSGDLSVYWYQQSLDQGLQFLIQYYNGEERAKGNILERFSAQQFPDLHSELNLSSLELGDSALYFCASSLGGGAVYNEQFFGPGTRLTVL.

By frequency in the sample, this clone is medium-sized. V usage is TRBV29-1 and J usage is TRBJ1-2, with D perhaps matching TRBD1 (5 bases). The CDR3 loop spans 14 amino acids. V lost 6 bases and J 4 bases, leaving 18 bases between the germline ends. From germline, CDR1 is SQVTM and CDR2 ANQGSEA. CDR3 nucleotide sequence: TGCAGCGTCCGGGACGCAACCATTTCCTATGGCTACACCTTC. As protein: CSVRDATISYGYTF.

The chain couples TRBV11-2 to TRBJ2-7; D may match TRBD1 or TRBD2 (5 bases each). The germline V gene encodes CDR1 SGHAT and CDR2 FQNNGV. The CDR3 loop spans 13 amino acids. The ends were cut back, 6 bases at V and 4 bases at J, with 13 bases in the middle. In DNA form, the CDR3 reads TGTGCCAGCAGACCGGGACCCCTTTACGAGCAGTACTTC. It is translated as CASRPGPLYEQYF.